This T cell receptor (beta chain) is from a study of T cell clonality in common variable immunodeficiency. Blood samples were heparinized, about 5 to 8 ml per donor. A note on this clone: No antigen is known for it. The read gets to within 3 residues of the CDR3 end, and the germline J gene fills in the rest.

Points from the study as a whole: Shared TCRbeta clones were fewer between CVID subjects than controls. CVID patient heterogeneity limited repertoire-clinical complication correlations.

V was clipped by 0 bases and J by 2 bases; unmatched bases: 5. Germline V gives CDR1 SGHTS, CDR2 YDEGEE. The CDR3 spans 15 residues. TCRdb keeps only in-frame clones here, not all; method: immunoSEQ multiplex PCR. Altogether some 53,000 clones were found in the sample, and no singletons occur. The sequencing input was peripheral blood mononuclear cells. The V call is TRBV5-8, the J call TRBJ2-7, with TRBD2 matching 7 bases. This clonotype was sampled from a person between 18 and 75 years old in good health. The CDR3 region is CASSLAAGAPYEQYF. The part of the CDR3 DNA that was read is TGTGCCAGCAGCTTGGCCGCGGGAGCACCCTACGAG.